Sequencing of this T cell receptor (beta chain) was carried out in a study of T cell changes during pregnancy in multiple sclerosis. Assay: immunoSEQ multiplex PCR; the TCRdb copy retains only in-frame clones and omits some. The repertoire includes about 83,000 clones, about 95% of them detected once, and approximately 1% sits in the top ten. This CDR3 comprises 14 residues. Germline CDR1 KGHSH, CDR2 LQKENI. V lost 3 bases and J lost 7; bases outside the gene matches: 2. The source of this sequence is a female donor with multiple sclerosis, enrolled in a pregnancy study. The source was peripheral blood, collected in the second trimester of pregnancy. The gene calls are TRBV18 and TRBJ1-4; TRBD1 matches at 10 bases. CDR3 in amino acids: CASSPGTGAEKLFF. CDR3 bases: TGTGCCAGCTCACCCGGGACAGGGGCTGAAAAACTGTTTTTT.